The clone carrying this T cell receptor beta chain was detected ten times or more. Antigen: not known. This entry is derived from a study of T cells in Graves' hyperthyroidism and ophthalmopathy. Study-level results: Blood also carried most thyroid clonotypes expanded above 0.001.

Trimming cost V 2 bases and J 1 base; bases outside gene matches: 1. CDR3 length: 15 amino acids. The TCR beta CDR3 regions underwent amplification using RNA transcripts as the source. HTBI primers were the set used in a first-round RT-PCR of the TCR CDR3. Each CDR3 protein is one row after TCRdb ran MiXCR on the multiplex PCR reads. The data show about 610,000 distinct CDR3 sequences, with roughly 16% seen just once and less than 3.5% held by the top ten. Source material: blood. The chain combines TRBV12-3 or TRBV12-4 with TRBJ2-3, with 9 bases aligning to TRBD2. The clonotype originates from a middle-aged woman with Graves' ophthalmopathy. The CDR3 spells CASSLRTSGTDTQYF. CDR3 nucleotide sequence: TGTGCCAGCAGTTTAAGGACTAGCGGCACAGATACGCAGTATTTT.